This TCR beta chain stems from a study of graft-versus-host responses after intestinal transplantation. Study-level background: Grafts that recipients had were multivisceral, liver-intestinal, or isolated intestinal transplants. Study-wide findings and caveats: Detected in recipient marrow were GvH clones, some of which were first observed in ileum or blood.

Concerning this clone: What it binds is unknown.

Germline CDR1 and CDR2: SGHNT and YENEEA. V lost 0 bases and J lost 7, with 7 bases in between. The CDR3 loop spans 13 amino acids. Generated by immunoSEQ multiplex PCR, the TCRdb table keeps only in-frame clones and is missing some. The sample has fewer than 110,000 clones; 87% are singletons. The sample was unstimulated CD4+ T cells sorted from spleen or lymph node cells, taken before transplant. This TCR was recovered from a human donor who was the organ donor for an intestinal transplant. The chain combines TRBV11-3 with TRBJ1-5; D is undetermined. CDR3 region: CASSLDLGQPQHF. For the CDR3, the DNA is TGTGCCAGCAGCTTAGATTTGGGGCAGCCCCAGCATTTT.